The T cell receptor beta chain under discussion was sequenced for a study of identical twins. Germline CDR1 reads KGHDR; CDR2 reads SFDVKD. The CDR3 is 16 amino acids. V lost 4 bases, J lost 2 bases, and 15 bases lay in between. This clonotype occurred many times. MiXCR was run by TCRdb on the 5' RACE reads, yielding one entry per CDR3 protein. The table has some 500,000 distinct CDR3 sequences, over 8.5% seen once. This sample was shared with a second study, whose subject was yellow fever vaccine responses in identical twins.

The V call is TRBV24-1, the J call TRBJ2-3, with a weak D call TRBD1 (6 bases). The sample consisted of PBMCs. The receptor was derived from a woman aged 18-29 years in good health. CDR3 DNA sequence: TGTGCCACCAGTGACTTTGGACAGCCGAACACAGATACGCAGTATTTT. Amino acid sequence: CATSDFGQPNTDTQYF.